Below, 30 T cell receptor beta chains from the same sample are listed, as sequenced in a study of T cell responses to AZD1222 COVID-19 vaccine. Some clones are missing from TCRdb's copy, which holds only in-frame ones; the method was immunoSEQ multiplex PCR. The sample has some 85,000 clones, roughly 87% seen once. The specimen comprised peripheral blood, sampled on day 0 of AZD1222 vaccination. Every receptor here comes from an adult in good health.

The chain has TRBV7-3 and TRBJ2-1; a weak D match, TRBD1 (6 bases). The germline CDR1 and CDR2 sequences are SGHTA and FQGTGA. The CDR3 extends over 13 amino acids. Between the trimmed V and J ends, which lost 5 bases and 10 bases, there was a span of 15 bases. The DNA of the CDR3 is TGTGCCAGCAGCCCCAAGACAGGCAGGGAGCAGTTCTTC. The encoded protein is CASSPKTGREQFF.

This clone was recorded a few times. V is TRBV6-5 and J is TRBJ2-7, with TRBD2 identical over 9 bases. The CDR3 consists of 12 residues. V shed 7 bases, J shed 3 bases, and the junction held 1 base outside the gene matches. CDR1 MNHEY and CDR2 SVGAGI come from the germline V gene. The CDR3 spells CASKTSGYEQYF. CDR3 nucleotides: TGTGCCAGCAAGACTAGCGGCTACGAGCAGTACTTC.

The CDR3 reads CASSLGASGYHEQYF. The CDR3 DNA follows: TGTGCCAGCAGCTTGGGGGCTTCAGGGTACCACGAGCAGTACTTC. The chain employs TRBV5-6 and TRBJ2-7; tentatively, D is TRBD1 (5 bases). Trimming cost V 0 bases and J 5 bases, with 15 bases left between them. The CDR3 totals 15 residues. CDR1 and CDR2 from the germline V gene are SGHDT and YYEEEE.

V gene TRBV2 combines with J gene TRBJ2-7, with D perhaps matching TRBD1 or TRBD2 (5 bases each). V gave up 4 bases and J gave up 0 bases, with 13 bases separating them. This CDR3 is 15 amino acids long. In germline, CDR1 is SNHLY, CDR2 FYNNEI. The CDR3 sequence: CASSGPGRYSYEQYF. The CDR3 nucleotides are TGTGCCAGCAGTGGACCGGGACGGTACTCCTACGAGCAGTACTTC.

The CDR3 here is CAARGQGIFYGYTF. The CDR3 DNA follows: TGTGCCGCCCGGGGACAGGGGATTTTCTATGGCTACACCTTC. The V and J genes are TRBV28 and TRBJ1-2; 10 bases line up with TRBD1. From germline, CDR1 is MDHEN and CDR2 SYDVKM. J gave up 4 bases and V 11 bases, and 10 bases lay outside the gene matches. This CDR3 spans 14 amino acids.

This chain uses TRBV29-1 with TRBJ2-7; D might be TRBD1 (7 bases). In germline, CDR1 is SQVTM, CDR2 ANQGSEA. The CDR3 totals 13 residues. V lost 5 bases, J lost 3 bases, and 14 bases lay in between. CDR3 sequence: CSVTGTAGYEQYF. The CDR3 DNA reads as TGCAGCGTTACCGGGACAGCGGGCTACGAGCAGTACTTC.

The J gene is TRBJ2-2, the V gene TRBV7-3; unclear D gene. The CDR3 extends over 19 amino acids. Trimming removed 3 bases from V and 2 bases from J, with 22 bases in between. Germline-derived CDR1 and CDR2 are SGHTA and FQGTGA. The CDR3 protein is CASSLLQWRSPPNTGELFF. The CDR3 coding sequence is TGTGCCAGCAGCTTGCTCCAATGGCGGTCCCCGCCTAACACCGGGGAGCTGTTTTTT.

The chain has TRBV5-1 and TRBJ2-2; unclear D gene. CDR1 and CDR2 from the germline V gene are SGHRS and YFSETQ. V was pared by 3 bases and J by 6 bases, with 12 bases between. The CDR3 is 14 residues long. Here the CDR3 reads CASSSEYQSGELFF. CDR3 nucleotide sequence: TGCGCCAGCAGCTCGGAGTACCAGTCCGGGGAGCTGTTTTTT.

This clone was detected only a few times. V usage is TRBV4-1 and J usage is TRBJ2-7; TRBD1 might be the D (5 bases). This CDR3 comprises 14 residues. The germline gives CDR1 MGHRA, CDR2 YSYEKL. Between the trimmed V and J ends, which lost 4 bases and 6 bases, there was a span of 16 bases. The CDR3 loop is CASSPQGRGSEQYF. Written as DNA, the CDR3 is TGCGCCAGCAGCCCGCAGGGCCGTGGCTCCGAGCAGTACTTC.

The chain couples TRBV9 to TRBJ1-5; D perhaps matches TRBD1 (5 bases). Trimming took 0 bases from V and 11 from J, leaving 21 bases between them. Germline V gene lookup returns CDR1 SGDLS and CDR2 YYNGEE. The CDR3 totals 16 residues. The CDR3 DNA reads as TGTGCCAGCAGCGTAGGAGACAGCCTGGGGGAATCGGCCCAGCATTTT. Its protein product is CASSVGDSLGESAQHF. Based on the CDR3 plus reference TRBV9 and TRBJ1-5, the full variable domain is DSGVTQTPKHLITATGQRVTLRCSPRSGDLSVYWYQQSLDQGLQFLIQYYNGEERAKGNILERFSAQQFPDLHSELNLSSLELGDSALYFCASSVGDSLGESAQHFGDGTRLSIL.

V is TRBV15 and J is TRBJ2-7; TRBD1 matches 7 bases. Trimming removed 4 bases from V and 5 bases from J; junction bases left unmatched: 14. Germline values: CDR1 LNHNV, CDR2 YYDKDF (reference sequence). The CDR3 is 16 amino acids. CDR3 sequence reads: CATSKRGQPQRNEQYF. CDR3 DNA sequence: TGTGCCACCAGCAAGAGGGGACAGCCCCAGCGGAACGAGCAGTACTTC. Complete variable domain (other parts from reference TRBV15 and TRBJ2-7): DAMVIQNPRYQVTQFGKPVTLSCSQTLNHNVMYWYQQKSSQAPKLLFHYYDKDFNNEADTPDNFQSRRPNTSFCFLDIRSPGLGDTAMYLCATSKRGQPQRNEQYFGPGTRLTVT.

The chain couples TRBV29-1 to TRBJ1-1; D unresolved. The CDR3 totals 14 residues. Looked up from germline, CDR1 is SQVTM and CDR2 is ANQGSEA. Trimming left V 6 bases short and J 0 bases short, with 14 bases between. The CDR3: CSVRAGSLNTEAFF. The CDR3, as DNA: TGCAGCGTACGGGCAGGATCCCTGAACACTGAAGCTTTCTTT.

The V call is TRBV18, the J call TRBJ2-1; 8 nucleotides match TRBD1. Unmatched junction bases numbered 8, after V lost 0 bases and J lost 4 bases. Germline V gene lookup returns CDR1 KGHSH and CDR2 LQKENI. This CDR3 is 17 amino acids long. CDR3 sequence (DNA): TGTGCCAGCTCACCACCGGAGACAGGGGACGGGTACAATGAGCAGTTCTTC. Translation: CASSPPETGDGYNEQFF.

The rearrangement joins TRBV30 to TRBJ2-7; 7 nucleotides line up with TRBD1. V lost 0 bases, J lost 2 bases, and 4 bases stayed unmatched. Germline lookup yields CDR1 GTSNPN and CDR2 SVGIG (reference sequence). CDR3 length: 14 residues. The DNA for the CDR3 is TGTGCCTGGAGTGTTCGGCAGGGGGCCTACGAGCAGTACTTC. Amino acid sequence: CAWSVRQGAYEQYF.

The rearrangement uses TRBV25-1 and TRBJ2-7; tentatively, D is TRBD1 or TRBD2 (5 bases each). CDR1 and CDR2 from the germline V gene are MGHDK and SYGVNS. The CDR3 has 16 residues. V was shortened by 2 bases and J by 9 bases, with 23 bases between the two germline ends. Here the CDR3 reads CASSEGEPGRPSAQYF. CDR3 DNA: TGTGCCAGCAGTGAAGGGGAACCGGGACGGCCGTCCGCGCAGTACTTC.

The chain employs TRBV18 and TRBJ2-3; D gene uncertain. V dropped 4 bases and J dropped 5 bases, with 7 bases sitting between them. The CDR3 contains 12 residues. Germline CDR1 and CDR2: KGHSH and LQKENI. CDR3 in DNA: TGTGCCAGCTCACAGTCGGGAGATACGCAGTATTTT. This translates into CASSQSGDTQYF.

The sample holds a few counts of this clone. This chain uses TRBV4-1 with TRBJ1-1; D is unclear. The CDR3 extends over 16 amino acids. The V gene lost 1 base and the J gene lost 0 bases, with 12 bases spanning the gap. Looked up from germline, CDR1 is MGHRA and CDR2 is YSYEKL. In nucleotides, the CDR3 is TGCGCCAGCAGCCAAGGAACGGGCCACCTGAACACTGAAGCTTTCTTT. Residues: CASSQGTGHLNTEAFF.

The J gene is TRBJ2-1, the V gene TRBV19; D gene ambiguous. The CDR3 extends over 12 amino acids. Trimming took off 5 bases at V and 8 bases at J, with 10 bases between the two ends. From germline, CDR1 is LNHDA and CDR2 SQIVND (reference sequence). In DNA, the CDR3 is TGTGCCAGTAGTGAGAGAGTCGATGAGCAGTTCTTC. Its protein product is CASSERVDEQFF.

This clone was detected only once. The chain links TRBV6-5 to TRBJ2-5; the match to TRBD2 covers 8 bases. The CDR3 runs 13 residues. CDR1 is MNHEY, CDR2 SVGAGI, per germline. J was trimmed by 5 bases and V by 11 bases; bases with no gene match: 10. Written as DNA, the CDR3 is TGTGCCGCCACTAGCGGAGGGACGGAGACCCAGTACTTC. This encodes CAATSGGTETQYF.

The V and J genes are TRBV27 and TRBJ1-5; no clear D. The CDR3 totals 12 residues. Germline V lookup: CDR1 MNHEY, CDR2 SMNVEV (reference sequence). Trimming pared 3 bases from V and 7 bases from J, leaving 7 bases between. CDR3 amino acids: CASSFFGQPQHF. CDR3 coding DNA: TGTGCCAGCAGTTTTTTTGGGCAGCCCCAGCATTTT.

The chain combines TRBV3-1 (or the pseudogene TRBV3-2) with TRBJ2-5; D ambiguous. Germline V gene lookup returns CDR1 LGHDT and CDR2 YNNKEL (reference sequence). With 0 bases removed from V and 4 bases from J, the gap between germline ends came to 6 bases. This CDR3 comprises 13 residues. CDR3 region: CASSQENPETQYF. The CDR3, as DNA: TGTGCCAGCAGCCAAGAGAACCCAGAGACCCAGTACTTC.

The chain is built from TRBV7-7 and TRBJ2-2; 8 positions match TRBD1. V lost 4 bases to trimming and J lost 7 bases; unmatched junction nucleotides: 11. The CDR3 contains 16 residues. Germline assignment: CDR1 SSHAT and CDR2 FNYEAQ (reference sequence). CDR3 protein: CASSYGQGIRGGELFF. The CDR3 DNA sequence: TGTGCCAGCAGCTACGGACAGGGCATCCGAGGCGGGGAGCTGTTTTTT.

The chain couples TRBV7-2 to TRBJ1-1; D is ambiguous. Trimming took 3 bases from V and 4 from J, leaving 9 bases between them. The CDR3 is made up of 13 amino acids. The germline CDR1 and CDR2 sequences are SGHTA and FQGNSA. In DNA form, the CDR3 reads TGTGCCAGCAGCTTCGAGGGCTCCACTGAAGCTTTCTTT. This codes for CASSFEGSTEAFF. Filled out from reference TRBV7-2 and TRBJ1-1, the complete variable domain reads GAGVSQSPSNKVTEKGKDVELRCDPISGHTALYWYRQSLGQGLEFLIYFQGNSAPDKSGLPSDRFSAERTGGSVSTLTIQRTQQEDSAVYLCASSFEGSTEAFFGQGTRLTVV.

This chain links TRBV6-5 with TRBJ1-1; unclear D gene. Between the trimmed V and J ends, which lost 6 bases and 7 bases, there was a span of 9 bases. In germline, CDR1 is MNHEY, CDR2 SVGAGI. The CDR3 is made up of 11 amino acids. CDR3 sequence reads: CASRNRNEAFF. The CDR3 DNA reads TGTGCCAGCAGAAACAGAAATGAAGCTTTCTTT.

The chain couples TRBV12-5 to TRBJ1-3; 10 nucleotides line up with TRBD1. V gave up 7 bases and J gave up 4 bases; unmatched junction bases: 4. The germline V gene encodes CDR1 LGHNT and CDR2 FRNRAP. The CDR3 runs 14 residues. The chain's CDR3 is CASALTGGGNTIYF. The DNA of the CDR3 is TGTGCTAGTGCCCTGACAGGGGGCGGAAACACCATATATTTT.

This sequence joins TRBV14 and TRBJ2-5; no clear D. There are 12 residues in the CDR3. V dropped 4 bases and J dropped 0 bases, with 3 bases sitting between them. The V gene's germline CDR1 is SGHDN and CDR2 FVKESK. CDR3: CASSRYQETQYF. The CDR3 coding sequence is TGTGCCAGCAGCCGGTACCAAGAGACCCAGTACTTC.

The V call is TRBV21-1, the J call TRBJ2-7; the D call of TRBD2 is as the table states it, not checked on the DNA. TRBV21-1 counts as a pseudogene. The CDR3 loop spans 14 amino acids. The CDR3 DNA reads as TGTGCCAGCTTCCGGTCAACTAGCAGTTACGAGCAGTACTTC. Amino acids: CASFRSTSSYEQYF.

The chain uses TRBV14 and TRBJ2-1; the D is unclear. Germline loops: CDR1 SGHDN, CDR2 FVKESK. The ends were cut back, 0 bases at V and 4 bases at J, with 7 bases in the middle. This CDR3 spans 14 amino acids. The CDR3 sequence is CASSQDYEYNEQFF. For the CDR3, the DNA is TGTGCCAGCAGCCAAGATTACGAATACAATGAGCAGTTCTTC. The whole variable domain, filled in from reference TRBV14 and TRBJ2-1, reads EAGVTQFPSHSVIEKGQTVTLRCDPISGHDNLYWYRRVMGKEIKFLLHFVKESKQDESGMPNNRFLAERTGGTYSTLKVQPAELEDSGVYFCASSQDYEYNEQFFGPGTRLTVL.

The chain combines TRBV10-3 with TRBJ1-1; D possibly corresponds to TRBD1 (5 bases). The CDR3 contains 15 residues. Germline CDR1 and CDR2: ENHRY and SYGVKD. V gave up 7 bases and J gave up 5 bases, with 20 bases separating them. The CDR3 loop reads CAIIGRRGGVTEAFF. The CDR3 region has the DNA TGTGCCATCATAGGCAGGCGGGGCGGGGTGACTGAAGCTTTCTTT.

V is TRBV5-1 and J is TRBJ1-6, with a weak D call TRBD1 (5 bases). V dropped 0 bases and J dropped 2 bases, with 12 bases sitting between them. The CDR3 totals 17 residues. Germline loops: CDR1 SGHRS, CDR2 YFSETQ. Here the CDR3 reads CASSLAGREAYNSPLHF. CDR3 nucleotide sequence: TGCGCCAGCAGCTTGGCCGGCAGGGAGGCCTATAATTCACCCCTCCACTTT.